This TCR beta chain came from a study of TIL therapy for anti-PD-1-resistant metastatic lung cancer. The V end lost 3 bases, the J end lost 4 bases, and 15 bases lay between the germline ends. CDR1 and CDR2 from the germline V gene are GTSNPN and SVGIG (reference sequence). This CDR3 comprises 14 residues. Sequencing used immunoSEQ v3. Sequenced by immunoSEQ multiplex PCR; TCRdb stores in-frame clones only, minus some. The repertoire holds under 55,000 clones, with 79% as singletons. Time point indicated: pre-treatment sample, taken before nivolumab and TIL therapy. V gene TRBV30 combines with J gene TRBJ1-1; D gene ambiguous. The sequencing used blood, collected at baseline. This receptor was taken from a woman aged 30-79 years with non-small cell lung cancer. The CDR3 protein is CAWRHVNEGTEAFF. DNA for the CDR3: TGTGCCTGGAGGCATGTAAACGAGGGCACTGAAGCTTTCTTT. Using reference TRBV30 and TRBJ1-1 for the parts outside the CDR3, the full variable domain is SQTIHQWPATLVQPVGSPLSLECTVEGTSNPNLYWYRQAAGRGLQLLFYSVGIGQISSEVPQNLSASRPQDRQFILSSKKLLLSDSGFYLCAWRHVNEGTEAFFGQGTRLTVV.